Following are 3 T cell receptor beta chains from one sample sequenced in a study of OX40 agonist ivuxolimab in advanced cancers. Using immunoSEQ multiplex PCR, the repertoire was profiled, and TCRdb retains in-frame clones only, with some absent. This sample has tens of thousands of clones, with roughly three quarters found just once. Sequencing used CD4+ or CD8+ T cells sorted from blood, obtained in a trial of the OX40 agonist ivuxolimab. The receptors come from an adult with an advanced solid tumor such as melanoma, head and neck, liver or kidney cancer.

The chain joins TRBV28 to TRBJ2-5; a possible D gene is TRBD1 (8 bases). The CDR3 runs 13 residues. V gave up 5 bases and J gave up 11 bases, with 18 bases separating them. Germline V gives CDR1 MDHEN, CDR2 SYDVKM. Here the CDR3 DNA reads TGTGCCAGCAGTCCCAGGACAGGGAGGGAGCAGTACTTC. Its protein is CASSPRTGREQYF.

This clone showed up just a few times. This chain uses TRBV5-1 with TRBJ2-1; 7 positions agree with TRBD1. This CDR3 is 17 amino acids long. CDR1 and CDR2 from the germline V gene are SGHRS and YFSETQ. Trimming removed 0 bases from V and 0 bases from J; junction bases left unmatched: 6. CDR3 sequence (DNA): TGCGCCAGCAGCTTGGGACAGACAGGGAGCTCCTACAATGAGCAGTTCTTC. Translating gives CASSLGQTGSSYNEQFF. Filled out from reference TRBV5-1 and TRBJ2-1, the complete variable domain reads KAGVTQTPRYLIKTRGQQVTLSCSPISGHRSVSWYQQTPGQGLQFLFEYFSETQRNKGNFPGRFSGRQFSNSRSEMNVSTLELGDSALYLCASSLGQTGSSYNEQFFGPGTRLTVL.

The CDR3: CSGIKGYADTEAFF. CDR3 in DNA: TGCAGCGGAATAAAAGGTTATGCGGACACTGAAGCTTTCTTT. The chain employs TRBV29-1 and TRBJ1-1; D is undetermined. Trimming pared 7 bases from V and 3 bases from J, leaving 18 bases between. Germline V gives CDR1 SQVTM, CDR2 ANQGSEA. The CDR3 consists of 14 residues.